Listed below are T cell receptor beta chains from one sample, sequenced in a study of shared clonotypes between healthy human individuals. This table comes from immunoSEQ multiplex PCR, and its TCRdb copy is limited to in-frame clones, with some not included. Among 2 million to 2.5 million clones listed, approximately 95% were seen once. Specimen: naive CD4+ T cells sorted from blood. Receptors were obtained from a man aged 18 to 30 in good health. CDR3s include the opening cysteine and the closing phenylalanine or tryptophan.

17,TRBJ1-1,TRBV10-3,CAISEFQPGTGGTEAFF
15,TRBJ2-2,TRBV7-2,CASSPGQGGTGELFF
14,TRBJ2-5,TRBV5-1,CASSPPGGQETQYF
15,TRBJ1-5,TRBV6-5,CASSYSTGGNQPQHF
13,TRBJ2-7,TRBV5-1,CASSRDGEYEQYF
15,TRBJ1-5,TRBV6-1,CASSIQGEGNQPQHF
14,TRBJ2-1,TRBV2,CASSEVSVYNEQFF
12,TRBJ2-3,TRBV7-2,CASSGALDTQYF
16,TRBJ1-6,TRBV7-2,CASSPRLGTGNSPLHF
15,TRBJ1-2,TRBV2,CASSEYGGWDYGYTF
14,TRBJ2-7,TRBV5-1,CASSLGDSSNEQYF
15,TRBJ2-1,TRBV7-2,CASSLVPGGYNEQFF
13,TRBJ1-4,TRBV11-2,CASSRRMSEKLFF
14,TRBJ2-7,TRBV4-1,CASSQRLAEREQYF
20,TRBJ2-3,TRBV4-2,CASQRDSGGASEGPTDTQYF
13,TRBJ2-7,TRBV7-2,CASSQRGAYEQYF
14,TRBJ2-7,TRBV18,CASSGLAVPYEQYF
14,TRBJ1-3,TRBV6-1,CASSDYRADNTIYF